This paragraph reports one T cell receptor (beta chain). The data belong to a study of T-cell memory formation after mild COVID-19. Study overall: Clusters were largely donor specific.

TCRdb re-called the 5' RACE reads through MiXCR, storing one row per CDR3 protein. The table has 350,000 to 500,000 distinct CDR3 sequences, more than 15% seen once. The V gene end was trimmed by 5 bases and the J gene end by 4 bases; junction bases not matched to a gene: 4. The CDR3 is 15 residues long. From germline, CDR1 is SGHTA and CDR2 FQGNSA. This sequence was found in a man younger than 35 who had mild COVID-19 (a few samples of this study predate the infection). Cell type and time point are not known. This chain links TRBV7-2 with TRBJ2-3; 12 nucleotides agree with TRBD2. The sequenced material came from PBMCs or a T cell subset sorted from them (not recorded which). The CDR3 loop is CASSHRTSGADTQYF. The DNA for the CDR3 is TGTGCCAGCAGCCACCGGACTAGCGGGGCAGATACGCAGTATTTT.